Below, 9 T cell receptor beta chains from the same sample are listed, as sequenced in a study of blood T cell repertoires in COVID-19. Repertoires were generated with immunoSEQ multiplex PCR, while TCRdb's copy carries only in-frame clones and drops some. This table holds 250,000 to 300,000 clones, approximately 83% found once. Sequencing was carried out using peripheral blood. All receptors come from a woman aged 65 to 85 with acute or convalescent COVID-19.

The chain couples TRBV2 to TRBJ2-1; 15 nucleotides agree with TRBD2. The V segment lost 5 bases and the J segment 7 bases; nucleotides outside the gene matches: 6. The germline V gene encodes CDR1 SNHLY and CDR2 FYNNEI. This CDR3 spans 16 amino acids. The CDR3 bases are TGTGCCAGCAGTTTCGGACTAGCGGGGGGGAAGAATGAGCAGTTCTTC. This encodes CASSFGLAGGKNEQFF.

The V call is TRBV6-2 or TRBV6-3, the J call TRBJ2-1, with 7 bases aligning to TRBD2. The CDR3 consists of 17 residues. Germline CDR1 reads MNHEY; CDR2 reads SVGEGT. The trim removed 6 bases at V and 4 bases at J, leaving 15 bases unmatched. The CDR3 DNA is TGTGCCAGCAGCCCCTACCTCGGGCGGGGGACTTACAATGAGCAGTTCTTC. This gives the protein CASSPYLGRGTYNEQFF.

The rearrangement joins TRBV2 to TRBJ2-2; 9 bases map to TRBD1. The V gene's germline CDR1 is SNHLY and CDR2 FYNNEI. This CDR3 is built from 16 residues. V trimming: 4 bases; J trimming: 4 bases; junction bases outside the gene matches: 7. For the CDR3, the DNA is TGTGCCAGCAGTGCTCCGGGACAGGGCGTCACCGGGGAGCTGTTTTTT. Residues: CASSAPGQGVTGELFF.

There are a few counts of this clone. The rearrangement joins TRBV19 to TRBJ1-6, with 9 bases identical to TRBD1. The V segment lost 9 bases and the J segment 7 bases; nucleotides outside the gene matches: 7. The CDR3 covers 14 residues. The germline CDR1 and CDR2 sequences are LNHDA and SQIVND (reference sequence). DNA of the CDR3: TGTGCCAGCACTAACAGGGGGCTAAATTCACCCCTCCACTTT. Translating gives CASTNRGLNSPLHF. The full variable domain, rest sourced from reference TRBV19 and TRBJ1-6, is DGGITQSPKYLFRKEGQNVTLSCEQNLNHDAMYWYRQDPGQGLRLIYYSQIVNDFQKGDIAEGYSVSREKKESFPLTVTSAQKNPTAFYLCASTNRGLNSPLHFGNGTRLTVT.

DNA for the CDR3: TGTGCCAGCAGCGCGCAGGGTTTTGCTTTCTTT. Its translation is CASSAQGFAFF. The V gene is TRBV5-6, the J gene TRBJ1-1; D possibly corresponds to TRBD1 (5 bases). This CDR3 comprises 11 residues. V was shortened by 4 bases and J by 11 bases, with 12 bases between the two germline ends. Per germline, CDR1 SGHDT and CDR2 YYEEEE.

The gene calls are TRBV5-1 and TRBJ1-5; possibly TRBD1 for D (5 bases). Between the trimmed V and J ends, which lost 4 bases and 1 base, there was a span of 12 bases. The CDR3 is 15 residues long. Germline CDR1 is SGHRS and CDR2 is YFSETQ. The CDR3 nucleotides are TGCGCCAGCAGCCGATCCGGGGGGAGCAATCAGCCCCAGCATTTT. Its translation: CASSRSGGSNQPQHF.

This chain links TRBV19 with TRBJ2-3, with D perhaps TRBD1 (5 bases). With 4 bases removed from V and 0 bases from J, the gap between germline ends came to 5 bases. This CDR3 region has 13 residues. Per germline, CDR1 LNHDA and CDR2 SQIVND (reference sequence). The CDR3 nucleotides read TGTGCCAGTAGTAGACAGAGCACAGATACGCAGTATTTT. This encodes CASSRQSTDTQYF.

The chain recombines TRBV7-2 with TRBJ2-5; D not certain. V shed 5 bases and J shed 1 base, with 11 bases lying between them. This CDR3 spans 14 amino acids. Germline assignment: CDR1 SGHTA and CDR2 FQGNSA. The CDR3 nucleotides are TGTGCCAGCAGCCAGAGGCGGAGCCAAGAGACCCAGTACTTC. It yields the protein CASSQRRSQETQYF.

The rearrangement uses TRBV5-1 and TRBJ1-2; 11 bases map to TRBD1. Per germline, CDR1 SGHRS and CDR2 YFSETQ. The CDR3 covers 15 residues. The V gene end was trimmed by 4 bases and the J gene end by 8 bases; junction bases not matched to a gene: 10. The DNA of the CDR3 is TGCGCCAGCAGCCCTCAGGGACAGGGGGTCTGGGGCTACACCTTC. It codes for CASSPQGQGVWGYTF.